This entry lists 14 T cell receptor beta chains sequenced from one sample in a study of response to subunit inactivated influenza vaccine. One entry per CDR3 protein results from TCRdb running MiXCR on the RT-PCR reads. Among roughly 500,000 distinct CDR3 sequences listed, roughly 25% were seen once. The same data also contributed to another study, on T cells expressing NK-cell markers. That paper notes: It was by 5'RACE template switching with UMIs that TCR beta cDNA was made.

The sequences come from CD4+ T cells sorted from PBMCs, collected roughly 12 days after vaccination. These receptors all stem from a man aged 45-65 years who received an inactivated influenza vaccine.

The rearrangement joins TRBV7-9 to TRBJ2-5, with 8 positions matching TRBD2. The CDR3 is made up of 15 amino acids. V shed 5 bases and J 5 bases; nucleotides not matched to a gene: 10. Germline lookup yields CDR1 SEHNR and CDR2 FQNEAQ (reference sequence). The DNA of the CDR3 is TGTGCCAGCAGCCGAGGAGCGGGAGTAGCTGAGACCCAGTACTTC. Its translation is CASSRGAGVAETQYF.

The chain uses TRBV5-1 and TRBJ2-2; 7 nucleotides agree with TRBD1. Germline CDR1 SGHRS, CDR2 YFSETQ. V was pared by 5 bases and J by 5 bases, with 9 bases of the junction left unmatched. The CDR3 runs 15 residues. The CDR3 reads CASRVEGALTGELFF. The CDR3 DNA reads TGCGCCAGCAGAGTTGAGGGGGCGCTGACCGGGGAGCTGTTTTTT.

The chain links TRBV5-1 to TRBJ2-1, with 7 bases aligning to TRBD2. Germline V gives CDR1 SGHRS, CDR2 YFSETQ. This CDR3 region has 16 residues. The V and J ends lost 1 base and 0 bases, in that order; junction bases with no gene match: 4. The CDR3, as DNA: TGCGCCAGCAGCTTGCCGCGGGAGACCTCCTACAATGAGCAGTTCTTC. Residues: CASSLPRETSYNEQFF.

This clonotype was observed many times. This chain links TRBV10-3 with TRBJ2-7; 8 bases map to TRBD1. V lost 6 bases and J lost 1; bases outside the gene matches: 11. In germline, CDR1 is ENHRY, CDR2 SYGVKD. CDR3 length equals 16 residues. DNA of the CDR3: TGTGCCATCAGCGATCAAACAGGGGGACCGTCCTACGAGCAGTACTTC. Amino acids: CAISDQTGGPSYEQYF.

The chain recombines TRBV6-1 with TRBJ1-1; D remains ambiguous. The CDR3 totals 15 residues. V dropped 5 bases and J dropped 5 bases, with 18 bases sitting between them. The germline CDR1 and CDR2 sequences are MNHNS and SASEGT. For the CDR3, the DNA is TGTGCCAGCAGTACACGCCGGATGGGTCGGACTGAAGCTTTCTTT. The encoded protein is CASSTRRMGRTEAFF.

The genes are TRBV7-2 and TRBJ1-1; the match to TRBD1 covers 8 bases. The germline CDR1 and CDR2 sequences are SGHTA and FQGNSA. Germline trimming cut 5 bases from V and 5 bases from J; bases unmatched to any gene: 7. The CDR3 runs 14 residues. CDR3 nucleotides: TGTGCCAGCAGCCCCAACAGGGGGATAACTGAAGCTTTCTTT. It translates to CASSPNRGITEAFF.

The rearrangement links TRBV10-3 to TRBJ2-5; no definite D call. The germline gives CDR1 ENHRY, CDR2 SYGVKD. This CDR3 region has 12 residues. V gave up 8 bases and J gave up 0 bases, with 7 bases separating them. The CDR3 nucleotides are TGTGCCATCGCCGACAACCAAGAGACCCAGTACTTC. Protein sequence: CAIADNQETQYF.

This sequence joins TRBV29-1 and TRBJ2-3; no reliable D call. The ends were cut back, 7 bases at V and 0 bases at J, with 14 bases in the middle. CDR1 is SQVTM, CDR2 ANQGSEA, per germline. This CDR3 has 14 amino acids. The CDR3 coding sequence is TGCAGCGCTGGCACGGTTGCTAGCACAGATACGCAGTATTTT. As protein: CSAGTVASTDTQYF.

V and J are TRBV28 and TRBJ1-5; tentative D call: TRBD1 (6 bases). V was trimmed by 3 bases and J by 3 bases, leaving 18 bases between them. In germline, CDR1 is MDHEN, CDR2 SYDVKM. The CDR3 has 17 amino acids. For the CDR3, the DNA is TGTGCCAGCAGTTTGGCGTTTGACGGGGGCCCCAATCAGCCCCAGCATTTT. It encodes CASSLAFDGGPNQPQHF.

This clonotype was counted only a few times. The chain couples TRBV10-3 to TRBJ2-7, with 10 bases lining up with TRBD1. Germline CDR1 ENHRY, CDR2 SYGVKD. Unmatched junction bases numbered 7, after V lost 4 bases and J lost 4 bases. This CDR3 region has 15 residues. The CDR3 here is CAISGTGTGAYEQYF. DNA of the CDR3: TGTGCCATCAGTGGTACCGGGACAGGGGCTTACGAGCAGTACTTC.

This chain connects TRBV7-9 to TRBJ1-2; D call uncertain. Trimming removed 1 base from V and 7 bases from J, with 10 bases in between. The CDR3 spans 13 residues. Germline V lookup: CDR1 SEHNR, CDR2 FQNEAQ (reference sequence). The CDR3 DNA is TGTGCCAGCAGCTTAGAACAGTTTCTTGGCTACACCTTC. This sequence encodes CASSLEQFLGYTF.

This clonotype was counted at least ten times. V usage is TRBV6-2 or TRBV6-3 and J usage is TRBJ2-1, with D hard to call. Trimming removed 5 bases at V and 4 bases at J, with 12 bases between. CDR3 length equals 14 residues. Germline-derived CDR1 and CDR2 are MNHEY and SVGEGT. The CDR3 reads CASSPSLGYNEQFF. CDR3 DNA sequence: TGTGCCAGCAGTCCCAGCCTAGGTTACAATGAGCAGTTCTTC.

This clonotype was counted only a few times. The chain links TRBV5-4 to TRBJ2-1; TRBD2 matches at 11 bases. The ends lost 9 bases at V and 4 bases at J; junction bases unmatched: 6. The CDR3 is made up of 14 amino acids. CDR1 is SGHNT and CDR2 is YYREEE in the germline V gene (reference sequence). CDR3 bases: TGTGCCACCCATCTAGCGGGGGGATACAATGAGCAGTTCTTC. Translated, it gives CATHLAGGYNEQFF.

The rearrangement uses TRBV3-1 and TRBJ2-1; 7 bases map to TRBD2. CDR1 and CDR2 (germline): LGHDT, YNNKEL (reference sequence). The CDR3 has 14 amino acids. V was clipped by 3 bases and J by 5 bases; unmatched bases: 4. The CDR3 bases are TGTGCCAGCAGCCACGGGACTATAGACAATGAGCAGTTCTTC. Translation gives CASSHGTIDNEQFF.